These 16 T cell receptor beta chains came from one sample sequenced in a study of T-cell reconstitution after alpha-beta-depleted transplantation in children (dated by TCRdb to about 2016). This specimen's treatment or condition label, per the study, means: allogeneic hematopoietic cell transplantation with graft depleted of TCRalphabeta T cells and CD19 B cells. Library prep was done by PCR. The reads were generated on an Illumina HiSeq 2500. Molecular barcoding was employed in the preparation of TCR libraries, with unique molecular identifiers being used to normalize TCRbeta repertoire quantification. Using fastp at Q25 and MiXCR, TCRdb reprocessed the public reads and kept productive beta chains. For every CDR3 protein sequence, its rows merge into one entry that carries the most common genes and DNA. The table for this sample lists some 29,000 distinct CDR3 sequences; under 8% of them were counted only once. The top ten hold 7% of the sample.

The input for sequencing was PBMCs, mostly from graft donor cells, taken 180 days after TCRalphabeta/CD19-depleted stem cell transplant. The receptors were gathered from a male patient between 10 and 17 years old who had a stem cell transplant for acute myeloid leukemia, so the T cells may come from the graft donor.

The V and J genes are TRBV5-1 and TRBJ2-3; D unresolved. Per germline, CDR1 SGHRS and CDR2 YFSETQ. V shed 4 bases and J shed 3 bases, with 6 bases lying between them. The CDR3 totals 12 residues. The CDR3 loop is CASSSETDTQYF. The CDR3 DNA sequence: TGCGCCAGCAGCAGTGAGACAGATACGCAGTATTTT.

There are many counts of this clonotype. The gene calls are TRBV11-2 and TRBJ2-1; D is tentatively TRBD1 or TRBD2 (5 bases each). Per the germline V gene, CDR1 is SGHAT and CDR2 is FQNNGV. The CDR3 consists of 17 residues. Trimming left V 4 bases short and J 7 bases short, with 23 bases between. CDR3 region: CASSSHPGRVGENEQFF. DNA for the CDR3: TGTGCCAGCAGCTCCCACCCGGGGCGGGTGGGGGAAAATGAGCAGTTCTTC.

This clonotype appeared a few times. The V gene is TRBV30, the J gene TRBJ2-7; D gene unclear. CDR3 length equals 12 residues. Germline V gene sequence: CDR1 GTSNPN, CDR2 SVGIG (reference sequence). The V and J ends lost 0 bases and 6 bases respectively, with 9 bases between them. The CDR3 loop is CAWSVEVTEQYF. The CDR3 nucleotides are TGTGCCTGGAGTGTGGAAGTTACCGAGCAGTACTTC. The full variable domain, in which reference TRBV30 and TRBJ2-7 provide the parts outside the CDR3, is SQTIHQWPATLVQPVGSPLSLECTVEGTSNPNLYWYRQAAGRGLQLLFYSVGIGQISSEVPQNLSASRPQDRQFILSSKKLLLSDSGFYLCAWSVEVTEQYFGPGTRLTVT.

This clonotype has at least ten counts. The genes are TRBV9 and TRBJ2-2; TRBD2 is a possible D gene (6 bases). CDR1 SGDLS and CDR2 YYNGEE come from the germline V gene. This CDR3 contains 14 residues. Trimming took off 1 base at V and 9 bases at J, with 13 bases between the two ends. Here the CDR3 reads CASSVTGALRELFF. CDR3 sequence (DNA): TGTGCCAGCAGCGTAACGGGAGCCCTCAGGGAGCTGTTTTTT.

This clonotype was seen ten or more times. V usage is TRBV12-3 or TRBV12-4 and J usage is TRBJ2-1; 7 bases fit TRBD2. The CDR3 loop spans 19 amino acids. V shed 2 bases, J shed 7 bases, and the junction held 20 bases outside the gene matches. The CDR3: CASSLRRERRGGPRNEQFF. The CDR3 DNA reads TGTGCCAGCAGTTTAAGGCGGGAGCGAAGGGGTGGGCCCCGAAATGAGCAGTTCTTC.

This clonotype came up many times. The chain uses TRBV24-1 and TRBJ2-2; D might be TRBD2 (5 bases). Trimming cost V 4 bases and J 3 bases, with 17 bases left between them. From germline, CDR1 is KGHDR and CDR2 SFDVKD. The CDR3 has 17 amino acids. The CDR3 sequence: CATSDPKTTWDTGELFF. The DNA for the CDR3 is TGTGCCACCAGTGACCCGAAGACTACCTGGGACACCGGGGAGCTGTTTTTT.

The CDR3 reads CASSFSGSRDNEQFF. The CDR3 DNA is TGCGCCAGCAGCTTTAGCGGGAGTAGGGATAATGAGCAGTTCTTC. The gene calls are TRBV5-1 and TRBJ2-1; 9 bases are a match to TRBD2. CDR1 is SGHRS and CDR2 is YFSETQ in the germline V gene. This CDR3 comprises 15 residues. With 2 bases clipped from V and 7 bases from J, the junction kept 7 bases outside the gene matches.

Many counts were recorded for this clonotype. This chain joins TRBV12-3 or TRBV12-4 and TRBJ1-3; D remains ambiguous. V gave up 4 bases and J gave up 0 bases, with 13 bases separating them. This CDR3 is built from 16 residues. The CDR3 DNA reads TGTGCCAGCAGTTCCCGAATAACCAGCTCTGGAAACACCATATATTTT. Translating it yields CASSSRITSSGNTIYF.

This clonotype has ten or more counts. The J gene is TRBJ1-6, the V gene TRBV12-3 or TRBV12-4; TRBD1 is a possible D gene (5 bases). V was trimmed by 1 base and J by 0 bases, leaving 7 bases between them. CDR3 length: 16 amino acids. The CDR3 loop is CASSLGGSSYNSPLHF. The CDR3 DNA reads as TGTGCCAGCAGTTTAGGGGGCAGCTCCTATAATTCACCCCTCCACTTT.

This clonotype was detected many times. The genes are TRBV3-1 and TRBJ1-2, with D unresolved. The CDR3 has 13 amino acids. V lost 3 bases and J 0 bases, leaving 5 bases between the germline ends. Germline lookup yields CDR1 LGHDT and CDR2 YNNKEL (reference sequence). CDR3 residues: CASSHGANYGYTF. In nucleotides, the CDR3 is TGTGCCAGCAGCCACGGAGCTAACTATGGCTACACCTTC.

In its sample, this clonotype was seen many times. This chain links TRBV18 with TRBJ1-5, with 8 bases matching TRBD1. The CDR3 has 14 amino acids. V dropped 2 bases and J dropped 6; count of bases not matched to a gene: 3. Germline V gives CDR1 KGHSH, CDR2 LQKENI. The CDR3 DNA follows: TGTGCCAGCTCACCAGACAGGGGCATTCAGCCCCAGCATTTT. Amino acids: CASSPDRGIQPQHF. The full variable domain, its missing parts supplied by reference TRBV18 and TRBJ1-5, is NAGVMQNPRHLVRRRGQEARLRCSPMKGHSHVYWYRQLPEEGLKFMVYLQKENIIDESGMPKERFSAEFPKEGPSILRIQQVVRGDSAAYFCASSPDRGIQPQHFGDGTRLSIL.

This clonotype has ten or more counts. The limits of the CDR3 on the DNA are not certain, so only TCRdb's listed CDR3 is given. The rearrangement uses TRBV19 and TRBJ2-7; the table calls TRBD2, which could not be checked here. Germline V gene data show CDR1 as LNHDA and CDR2 as SQIVND (reference sequence). The CDR3 has 15 residues if both end residues are counted. CDR3: CASTSGGTSSYEQYF.

This clonotype rates as medium-sized. V is TRBV7-2 and J is TRBJ2-1; D call uncertain. CDR1 and CDR2 from the germline V gene are SGHTA and FQGNSA. The CDR3 runs 19 residues. Trimming removed 3 bases from V and 2 bases from J, with 23 bases in between. The CDR3 region is CASSLVSPFGAPAYNEQFF. The CDR3 DNA follows: TGTGCCAGCAGCTTGGTTTCCCCTTTTGGAGCCCCCGCCTACAATGAGCAGTTCTTC. Using reference TRBV7-2 and TRBJ2-1 for the parts outside the CDR3, the full variable domain is GAGVSQSPSNKVTEKGKDVELRCDPISGHTALYWYRQSLGQGLEFLIYFQGNSAPDKSGLPSDRFSAERTGGSVSTLTIQRTQQEDSAVYLCASSLVSPFGAPAYNEQFFGPGTRLTVL.

This clonotype was seen many times. The V and J genes are TRBV11-2 and TRBJ2-7; D uncertain. The V gene lost 5 bases and the J gene lost 6 bases, with 20 bases spanning the gap. This CDR3 region has 15 residues. Germline CDR1 is SGHAT and CDR2 is FQNNGV. The CDR3 DNA follows: TGTGCCAGCAGCCCTCGTTCACTCCCGGACGGCGAGCAGTACTTC. Protein product: CASSPRSLPDGEQYF.

The rearrangement joins TRBV14 to TRBJ2-3; 8 bases map to TRBD2. Germline V gene data show CDR1 as SGHDN and CDR2 as FVKESK. This CDR3 spans 19 amino acids. Trimming at V came to 8 bases and at J to 0 bases, leaving 19 bases not matched to a gene. CDR3 in DNA: TGTGCCAGCTCTACGTGGGGGACTAGAGTCGTTTCTAGCACAGATACGCAGTATTTT. This encodes CASSTWGTRVVSSTDTQYF.

This clonotype was observed at least ten times. As DNA, the CDR3 is TGCAGTGCTAGATTAGCGGGAGGCTCCTACGAGCAGTACTTC. It translates to CSARLAGGSYEQYF. This sequence joins TRBV20-1 and TRBJ2-7; 10 bases agree with TRBD2. There are 14 residues in the CDR3. V dropped 2 bases and J dropped 0; count of bases not matched to a gene: 1. Germline loops: CDR1 DFQATT, CDR2 SNEGSKA (reference sequence).